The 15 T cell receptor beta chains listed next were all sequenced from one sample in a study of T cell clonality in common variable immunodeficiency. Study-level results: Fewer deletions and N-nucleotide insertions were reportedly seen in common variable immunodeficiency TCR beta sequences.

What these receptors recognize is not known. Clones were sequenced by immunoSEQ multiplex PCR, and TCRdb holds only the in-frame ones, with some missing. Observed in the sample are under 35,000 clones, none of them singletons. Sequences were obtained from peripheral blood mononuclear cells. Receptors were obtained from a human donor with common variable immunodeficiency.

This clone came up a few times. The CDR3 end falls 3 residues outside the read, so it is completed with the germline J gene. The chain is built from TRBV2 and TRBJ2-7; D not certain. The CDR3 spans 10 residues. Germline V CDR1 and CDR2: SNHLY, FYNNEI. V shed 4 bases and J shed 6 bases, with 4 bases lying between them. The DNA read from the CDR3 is TGTGCCAGCAGTGCTCCCGAG. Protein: CASSAPE. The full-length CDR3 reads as CASSAPEQYF.

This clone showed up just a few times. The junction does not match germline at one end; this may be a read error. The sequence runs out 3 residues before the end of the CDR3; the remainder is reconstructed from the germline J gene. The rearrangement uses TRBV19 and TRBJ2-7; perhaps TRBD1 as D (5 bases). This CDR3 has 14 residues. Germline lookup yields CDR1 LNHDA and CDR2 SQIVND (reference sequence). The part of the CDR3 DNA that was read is TGTGCCAGTACACGGACACATGGCTCCCACGAG. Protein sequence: CASTRTHGSHE. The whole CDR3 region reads CASTRTHGSHEQYF.

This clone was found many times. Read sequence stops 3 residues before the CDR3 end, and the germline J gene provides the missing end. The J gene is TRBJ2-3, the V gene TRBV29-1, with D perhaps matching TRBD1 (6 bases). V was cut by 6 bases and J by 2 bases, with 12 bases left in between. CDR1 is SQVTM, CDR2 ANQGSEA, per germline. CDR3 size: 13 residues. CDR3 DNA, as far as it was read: TGCAGCGTAACCAGGGGCCCCACAGATACG. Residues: CSVTRGPTDT. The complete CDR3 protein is CSVTRGPTDTQYF.

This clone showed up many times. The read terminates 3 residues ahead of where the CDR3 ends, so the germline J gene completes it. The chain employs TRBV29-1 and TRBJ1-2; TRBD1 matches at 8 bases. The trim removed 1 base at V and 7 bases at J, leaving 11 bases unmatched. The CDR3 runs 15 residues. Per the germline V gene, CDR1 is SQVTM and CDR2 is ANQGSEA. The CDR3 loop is CSVEGGGQGAGGYTF. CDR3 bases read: TGCAGCGTTGAAGGTGGGGGGCAGGGGGCCGGTGGC.

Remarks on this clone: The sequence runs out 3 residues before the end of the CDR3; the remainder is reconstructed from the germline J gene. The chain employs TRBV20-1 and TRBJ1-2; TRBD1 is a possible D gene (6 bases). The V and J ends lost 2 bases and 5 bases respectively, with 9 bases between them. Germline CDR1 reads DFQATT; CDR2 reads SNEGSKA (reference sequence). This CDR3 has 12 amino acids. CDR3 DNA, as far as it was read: TGCAGTGCTAGAACAGGGACATATGGC. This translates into CSARTGTYG. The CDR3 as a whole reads CSARTGTYGYTF.

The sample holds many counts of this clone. CDR3 loop: CASSPGEGARAEAFF. Incomplete CDR3 DNA: TGTGCCAGCTCACCGGGGGAGGGGGCAAGAGCTGAA. The chain couples TRBV18 to TRBJ1-1; 7 bases line up with TRBD1. Read sequence stops 3 residues before the CDR3 end, and the germline J gene provides the missing end. The germline V gene has CDR1 KGHSH and CDR2 LQKENI. The CDR3 contains 15 residues. Unmatched junction bases numbered 10, after V lost 3 bases and J lost 6 bases.

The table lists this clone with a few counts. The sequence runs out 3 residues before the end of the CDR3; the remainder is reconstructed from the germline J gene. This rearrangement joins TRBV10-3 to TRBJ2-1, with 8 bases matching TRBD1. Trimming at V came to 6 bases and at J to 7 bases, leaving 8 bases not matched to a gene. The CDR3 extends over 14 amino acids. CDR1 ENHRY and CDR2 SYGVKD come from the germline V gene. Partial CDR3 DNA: TGTGCCATCAGAAGCACAGGGGGTGATAATGAG. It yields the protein CAIRSTGGDNE. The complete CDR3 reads CAIRSTGGDNEQFF.

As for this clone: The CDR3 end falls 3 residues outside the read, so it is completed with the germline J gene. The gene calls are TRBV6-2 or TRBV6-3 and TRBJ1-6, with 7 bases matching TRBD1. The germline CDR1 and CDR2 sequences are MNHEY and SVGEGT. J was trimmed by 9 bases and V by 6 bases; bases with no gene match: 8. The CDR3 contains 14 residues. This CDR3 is CASRKDRVGSPLHF. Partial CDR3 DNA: TGTGCCAGCAGGAAAGACAGGGTCGGTTCACCC.

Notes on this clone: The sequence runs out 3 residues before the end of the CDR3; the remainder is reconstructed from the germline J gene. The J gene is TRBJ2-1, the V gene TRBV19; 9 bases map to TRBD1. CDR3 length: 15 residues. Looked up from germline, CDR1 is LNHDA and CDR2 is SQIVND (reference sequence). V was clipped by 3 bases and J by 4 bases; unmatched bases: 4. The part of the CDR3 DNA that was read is TGTGCCAGTAGTATTAGACAGGGGGTTTACAATGAG. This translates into CASSIRQGVYNE. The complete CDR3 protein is CASSIRQGVYNEQFF.

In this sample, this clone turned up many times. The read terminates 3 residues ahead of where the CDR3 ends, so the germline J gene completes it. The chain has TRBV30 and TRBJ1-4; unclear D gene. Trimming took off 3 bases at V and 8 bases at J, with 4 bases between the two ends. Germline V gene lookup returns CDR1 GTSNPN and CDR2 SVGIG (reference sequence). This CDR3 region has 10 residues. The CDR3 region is CAWSVEKLFF. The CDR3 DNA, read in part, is TGTGCCTGGAGCGTCGAAAAA.

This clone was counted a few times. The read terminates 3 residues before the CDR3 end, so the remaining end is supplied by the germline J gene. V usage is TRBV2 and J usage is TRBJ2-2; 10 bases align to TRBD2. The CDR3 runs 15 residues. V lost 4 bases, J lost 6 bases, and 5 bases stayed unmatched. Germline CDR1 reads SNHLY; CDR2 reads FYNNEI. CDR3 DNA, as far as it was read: TGTGCCAGCAGTGGACTAGCGGGCAAGGCCGGGGAG. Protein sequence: CASSGLAGKAGE. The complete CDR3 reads CASSGLAGKAGELFF.

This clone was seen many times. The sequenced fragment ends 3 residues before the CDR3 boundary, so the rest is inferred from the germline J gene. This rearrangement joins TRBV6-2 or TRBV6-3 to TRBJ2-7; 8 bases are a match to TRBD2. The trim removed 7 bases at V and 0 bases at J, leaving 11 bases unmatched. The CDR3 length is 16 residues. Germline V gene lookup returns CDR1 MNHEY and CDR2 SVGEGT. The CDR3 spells CASNKGSGANSYEQYF. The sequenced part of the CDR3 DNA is TGTGCCAGCAACAAGGGTAGCGGGGCTAACTCCTACGAG.

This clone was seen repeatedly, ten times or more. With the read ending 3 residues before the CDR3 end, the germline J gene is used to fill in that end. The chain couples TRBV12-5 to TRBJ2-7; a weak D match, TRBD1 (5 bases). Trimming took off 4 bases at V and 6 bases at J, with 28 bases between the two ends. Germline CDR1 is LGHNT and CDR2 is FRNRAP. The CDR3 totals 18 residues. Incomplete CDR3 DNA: TGTGCTAGTGGTTCCCCCCGCGGCTCTGGGGCCGTTAGGAGCGAG. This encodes CASGSPRGSGAVRSE. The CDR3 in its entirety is CASGSPRGSGAVRSEQYF.

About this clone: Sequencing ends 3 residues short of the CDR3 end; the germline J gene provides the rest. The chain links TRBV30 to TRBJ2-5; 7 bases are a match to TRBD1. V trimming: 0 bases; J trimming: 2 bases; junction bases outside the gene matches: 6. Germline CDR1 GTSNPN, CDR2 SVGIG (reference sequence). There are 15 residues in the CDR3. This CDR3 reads CAWSVPSGGQETQYF. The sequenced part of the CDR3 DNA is TGTGCCTGGAGTGTACCTTCAGGGGGACAAGAGACC.

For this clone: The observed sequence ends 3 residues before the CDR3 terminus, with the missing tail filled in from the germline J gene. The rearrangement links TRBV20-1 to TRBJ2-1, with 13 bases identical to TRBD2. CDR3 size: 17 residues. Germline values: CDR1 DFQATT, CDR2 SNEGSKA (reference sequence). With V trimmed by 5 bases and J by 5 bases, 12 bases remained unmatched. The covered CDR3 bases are TGCAGTGCTGTGGGACTAGCGGGGACCCCTCCAAACAATGAG. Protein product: CSAVGLAGTPPNNE. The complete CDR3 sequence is CSAVGLAGTPPNNEQFF.